Each of the 11 T cell receptor beta chains below was sequenced from the same sample in a study of T-cell memory formation after mild COVID-19. TCRdb re-called the 5' RACE reads with MiXCR, one entry per CDR3 protein. The data contain approximately 480,000 distinct CDR3 sequences, 18% of them singletons. Sequencing was carried out using PBMCs or a T cell subset sorted from them (not recorded which). These receptors all come from an adult woman who had mild COVID-19 (a few samples of this study predate the infection). Cell type and time point are not known.

CDR3 sequence: CASSSATSGRLGIQYF. CDR3 DNA sequence: TGTGCCAGCAGTTCTGCGACTAGCGGACGCTTGGGCATTCAGTACTTC. This chain uses TRBV7-2 with TRBJ2-4; TRBD2 aligns across 9 bases. J was trimmed by 9 bases and V by 6 bases; bases with no gene match: 15. Germline V gene data show CDR1 as SGHTA and CDR2 as FQGNSA. The CDR3 extends over 16 amino acids.

This clonotype was observed many times. CDR3 DNA sequence: TGTGCCAGCAGTTACTCAAACTCTGGGGCCAACGTCCTGACTTTC. Translated: CASSYSNSGANVLTF. The genes are TRBV6-2 or TRBV6-3 and TRBJ2-6; D is ambiguous. Germline CDR1 is MNHEY and CDR2 is SVGEGT. Trimming took off 0 bases at V and 0 bases at J, with 3 bases between the two ends. The CDR3 has 15 residues.

The chain uses TRBV29-1 and TRBJ1-2; the D gene is possibly TRBD1 (6 bases). Trimming stripped 4 bases from V and 0 bases from J, with 12 bases between. CDR1 SQVTM and CDR2 ANQGSEA come from the germline V gene. The CDR3 runs 14 residues. The CDR3 protein is CSVAGRGTNYGYTF. As DNA, the CDR3 is TGCAGCGTTGCCGGCAGGGGCACTAACTATGGCTACACCTTC.

A few counts support this clonotype. The chain links TRBV7-3 to TRBJ2-5, with TRBD1 matching over 8 bases. V lost 4 bases, J lost 5 bases, and 12 bases stayed unmatched. The CDR3 runs to 16 residues. CDR1 is SGHTA, CDR2 FQGTGA, per germline. The CDR3 DNA sequence: TGTGCCAGCAGCTCTAACCCAGGGGGCACGGGTGAGACCCAGTACTTC. It yields the protein CASSSNPGGTGETQYF. Together with reference TRBV7-3 and TRBJ2-5, the CDR3 gives the full variable domain: GAGVSQTPSNKVTEKGKYVELRCDPISGHTALYWYRQSLGQGPEFLIYFQGTGAADDSGLPNDRFFAVRPEGSVSTLKIQRTERGDSAVYLCASSSNPGGTGETQYFGPGTRLLVL.

A few counts support this clonotype. This chain links TRBV7-2 with TRBJ2-3; 7 bases fit TRBD1. Germline-derived CDR1 and CDR2 are SGHTA and FQGNSA. Trimming removed 0 bases from V and 5 bases from J; junction bases left unmatched: 2. The CDR3 has 14 amino acids. The DNA for the CDR3 is TGTGCCAGCAGCTTAGCGCGACAGGGAGATACGCAGTATTTT. Translation gives CASSLARQGDTQYF.

This clonotype has more than one count but fewer than ten. The rearrangement joins TRBV7-2 to TRBJ1-1, with 7 bases matching TRBD1. The CDR3 covers 15 residues. Germline V gives CDR1 SGHTA, CDR2 FQGNSA. J was trimmed by 1 base and V by 5 bases; bases with no gene match: 7. CDR3: CASSIRTGTNTEAFF. CDR3 nucleotides: TGTGCCAGCAGCATCAGGACAGGAACGAACACTGAAGCTTTCTTT.

The J gene is TRBJ1-2, the V gene TRBV24-1; 7 bases line up with TRBD1. Germline V gene sequence: CDR1 KGHDR, CDR2 SFDVKD. This CDR3 region has 14 residues. Trimming took 12 bases from V and 0 from J; bases not matched to a gene: 9. CDR3 protein: CAHQGQETNYGYTF. For the CDR3, the DNA is TGTGCCCACCAAGGACAGGAGACTAACTATGGCTACACCTTC.

This clonotype showed up just a few times. The rearrangement links TRBV5-5 to TRBJ1-5; 7 bases match TRBD1. The CDR3 consists of 15 residues. Looked up from germline, CDR1 is SGHKS and CDR2 is YYEKEE (reference sequence). The junction had 14 bases not matched to a gene; V was cut back by 7 bases and J by 7 bases. CDR3 residues: CASGTFGDSRQPQHF. The CDR3 coding sequence is TGTGCCAGCGGAACCTTCGGGGACAGCCGCCAGCCCCAGCATTTT.

This clonotype was detected ten times or more. The J gene is TRBJ2-1, the V gene TRBV29-1; D perhaps matches TRBD2 (5 bases). With 7 bases removed from V and 0 bases from J, the gap between germline ends came to 10 bases. The CDR3 runs to 13 residues. CDR1 SQVTM and CDR2 ANQGSEA come from the germline V gene. CDR3 amino acids: CSGRGSSYNEQFF. CDR3 bases: TGCAGCGGCCGAGGGAGCTCCTACAATGAGCAGTTCTTC.

This clonotype was counted between two and nine times. The V call is TRBV9, the J call TRBJ2-7; 9 bases fit TRBD1. J lost 3 bases, V lost 3 bases, and 7 bases had no gene match. Looked up from germline, CDR1 is SGDLS and CDR2 is YYNGEE. CDR3 length equals 15 residues. The CDR3, as DNA: TGTGCCAGCAGCGCCACAGGGGGCGCGGGCTACGAGCAGTACTTC. Protein product: CASSATGGAGYEQYF. The entire variable domain, with the rest obtained from reference TRBV9 and TRBJ2-7, is as follows: DSGVTQTPKHLITATGQRVTLRCSPRSGDLSVYWYQQSLDQGLQFLIQYYNGEERAKGNILERFSAQQFPDLHSELNLSSLELGDSALYFCASSATGGAGYEQYFGPGTRLTVT.

The chain recombines TRBV6-5 with TRBJ1-6; D gene uncertain. This CDR3 spans 15 amino acids. Trimming cost V 0 bases and J 9 bases, with 12 bases left between them. Germline lookup yields CDR1 MNHEY and CDR2 SVGAGI. The CDR3 sequence is CASSYSRQSASPLHF. The DNA of the CDR3 is TGTGCCAGCAGTTACTCGCGGCAGTCGGCTTCACCCCTCCACTTT.